Listed below are T cell receptor beta chains from one sample, sequenced in a study of blood T cells in healthy people across ages. TCRdb passed the 5' RACE reads through MiXCR, listing each CDR3 protein once. This table holds over 600,000 distinct CDR3 sequences, 35% to 50% found once. The source material was blood. All receptors come from an elderly man in good health. Both conserved end residues are part of each CDR3. Each record gives: clone size, J gene, V gene, D gene, CDR3 protein, CDR3 DNA. A D gene is named only where the DNA matches it firmly. A clone size is listed for some rows: how often the clone was seen (once, few, many), or a class if it is expanded.

size: -
J: TRBJ2-1
V: TRBV6-2/TRBV6-3
D: TRBD2
CDR3: CASTQGMASGRSYNEQFF
DNA: TGTGCCAGCACCCAAGGGATGGCTAGCGGGAGGTCTTACAATGAGCAGTTCTTC

size: few
J: TRBJ2-5
V: TRBV5-1
D: -
CDR3: CASSPRPRDQETQYF
DNA: TGCGCCAGCAGTCCCCGCCCTAGGGATCAAGAGACCCAGTACTTC

size: -
J: TRBJ2-7
V: TRBV4-1
D: -
CDR3: CASSQSSGAYEQYF
DNA: TGCGCCAGCAGCCAGTCCTCAGGGGCCTACGAGCAGTACTTC

size: -
J: TRBJ1-4
V: TRBV28
D: -
CDR3: CASSLIRGTYNEKLFF
DNA: TGTGCCAGCAGTTTAATTAGAGGGACTTATAATGAAAAACTGTTTTTT

size: -
J: TRBJ2-7
V: TRBV7-9
D: -
CDR3: CASSDTGTSLYEQYF
DNA: TGTGCCAGCAGCGATACCGGGACTTCGCTATACGAGCAGTACTTC

size: -
J: TRBJ2-1
V: TRBV20-1
D: -
CDR3: CSAAPGGNEQFF
DNA: TGCAGTGCTGCCCCAGGGGGGAATGAGCAGTTCTTC

size: few
J: TRBJ1-4
V: TRBV4-2
D: -
CDR3: CASSQESAPSTNEKLFF
DNA: TGTGCCAGCAGCCAAGAATCCGCGCCTTCAACTAATGAAAAACTGTTTTTT

size: -
J: TRBJ1-3
V: TRBV15
D: -
CDR3: CATSSGSGNTIYF
DNA: TGTGCCACCAGCAGCGGGTCGGGAAACACCATATATTTT

size: few
J: TRBJ1-2
V: TRBV14
D: -
CDR3: CASSQDDRLYGYTF
DNA: TGTGCCAGCAGCCAAGATGACAGGCTCTATGGCTACACCTTC

size: -
J: TRBJ2-7
V: TRBV7-2
D: TRBD2
CDR3: CASSQSGTSGSYEQYF
DNA: TGTGCCAGCAGCCAATCCGGGACTAGCGGTTCCTACGAGCAGTACTTC

size: -
J: TRBJ2-5
V: TRBV15
D: -
CDR3: CATSRAACQETQYF
DNA: TGTGCCACCAGCAGGGCAGCGTGCCAAGAGACCCAGTACTTC

size: -
J: TRBJ1-2
V: TRBV6-1
D: -
CDR3: CASSLEGRVMDYGYTF
DNA: TGTGCCAGCAGTTTAGAGGGGAGAGTAATGGACTATGGCTACACCTTC